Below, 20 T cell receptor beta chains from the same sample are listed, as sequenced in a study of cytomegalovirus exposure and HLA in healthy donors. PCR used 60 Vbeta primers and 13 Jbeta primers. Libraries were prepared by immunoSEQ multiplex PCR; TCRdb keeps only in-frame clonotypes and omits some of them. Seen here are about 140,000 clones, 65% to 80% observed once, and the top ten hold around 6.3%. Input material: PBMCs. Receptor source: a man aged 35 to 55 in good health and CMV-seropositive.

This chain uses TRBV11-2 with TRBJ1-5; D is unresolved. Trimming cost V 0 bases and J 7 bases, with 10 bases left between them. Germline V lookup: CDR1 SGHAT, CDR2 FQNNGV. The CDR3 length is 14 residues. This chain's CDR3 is CASSLERVGQPQHF. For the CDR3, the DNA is TGTGCCAGCAGCTTAGAGAGGGTGGGGCAGCCCCAGCATTTT.

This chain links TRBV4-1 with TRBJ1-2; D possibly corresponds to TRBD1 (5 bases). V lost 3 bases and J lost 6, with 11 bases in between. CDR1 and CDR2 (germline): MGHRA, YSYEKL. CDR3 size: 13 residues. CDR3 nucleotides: TGCGCCAGCAGCCAGTCTGCGGGGGATGGCTACACCTTC. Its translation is CASSQSAGDGYTF.

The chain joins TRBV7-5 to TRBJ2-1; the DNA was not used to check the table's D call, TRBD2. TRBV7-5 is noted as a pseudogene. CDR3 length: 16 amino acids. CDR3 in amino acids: CVRRLTSEDFNNEQFF. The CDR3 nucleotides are TGTGTCAGAAGATTAACTAGCGAGGACTTTAACAATGAGCAGTTCTTC.

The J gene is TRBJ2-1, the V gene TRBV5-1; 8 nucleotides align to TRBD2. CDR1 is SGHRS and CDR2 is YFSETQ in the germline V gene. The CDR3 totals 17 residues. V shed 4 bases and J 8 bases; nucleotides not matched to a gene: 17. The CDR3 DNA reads TGCGCCAGCAGCCAGACACTAGCGGTAGGAAGATACGATGAGCAGTTCTTC. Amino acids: CASSQTLAVGRYDEQFF.

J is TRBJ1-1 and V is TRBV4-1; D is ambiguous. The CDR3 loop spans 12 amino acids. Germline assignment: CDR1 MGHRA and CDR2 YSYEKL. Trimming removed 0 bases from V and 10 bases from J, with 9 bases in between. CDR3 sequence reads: CASSQESVGAFF. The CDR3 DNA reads TGCGCCAGCAGCCAAGAGTCGGTCGGAGCTTTCTTT.

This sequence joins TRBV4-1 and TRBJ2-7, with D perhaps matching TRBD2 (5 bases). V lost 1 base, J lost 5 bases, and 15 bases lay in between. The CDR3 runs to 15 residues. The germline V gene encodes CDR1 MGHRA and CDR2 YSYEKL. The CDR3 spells CASSQGVGDVHEQYF. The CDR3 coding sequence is TGCGCCAGCAGCCAAGGGGTGGGAGATGTCCACGAGCAGTACTTC.

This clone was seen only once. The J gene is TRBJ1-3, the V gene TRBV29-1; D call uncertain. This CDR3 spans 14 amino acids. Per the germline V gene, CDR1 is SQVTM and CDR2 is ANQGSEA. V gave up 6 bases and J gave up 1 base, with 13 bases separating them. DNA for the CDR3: TGCAGCGTACATGACACTCTTTCTGGAAACACCATATATTTT. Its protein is CSVHDTLSGNTIYF.

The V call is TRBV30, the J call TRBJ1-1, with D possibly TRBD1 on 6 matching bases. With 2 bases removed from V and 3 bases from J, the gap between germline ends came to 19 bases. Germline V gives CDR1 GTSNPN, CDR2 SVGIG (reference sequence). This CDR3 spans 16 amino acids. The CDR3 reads CAWSPPPGTHYTEAFF. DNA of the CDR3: TGTGCCTGGAGTCCCCCCCCCGGGACACATTACACTGAAGCTTTCTTT.

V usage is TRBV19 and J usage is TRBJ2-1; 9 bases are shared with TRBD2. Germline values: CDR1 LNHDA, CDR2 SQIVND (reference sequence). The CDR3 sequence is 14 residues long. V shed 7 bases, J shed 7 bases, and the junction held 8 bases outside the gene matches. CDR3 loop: CASTPGLAENEQFF. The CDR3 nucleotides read TGTGCCAGTACCCCGGGACTAGCCGAGAATGAGCAGTTCTTC.

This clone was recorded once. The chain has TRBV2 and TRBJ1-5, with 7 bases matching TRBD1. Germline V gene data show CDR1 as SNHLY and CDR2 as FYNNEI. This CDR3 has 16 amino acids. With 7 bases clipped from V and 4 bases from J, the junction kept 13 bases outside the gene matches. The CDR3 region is CASKERQGYWNQPQHF. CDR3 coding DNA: TGTGCCAGCAAGGAGAGACAGGGATACTGGAATCAGCCCCAGCATTTT.

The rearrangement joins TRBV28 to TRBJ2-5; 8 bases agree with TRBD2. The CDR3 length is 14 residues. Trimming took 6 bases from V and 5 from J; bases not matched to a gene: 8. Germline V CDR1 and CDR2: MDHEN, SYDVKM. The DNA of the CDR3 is TGTGCCAGCAGGAGCCCAGGCGGGAGGGAGACCCAGTACTTC. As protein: CASRSPGGRETQYF.

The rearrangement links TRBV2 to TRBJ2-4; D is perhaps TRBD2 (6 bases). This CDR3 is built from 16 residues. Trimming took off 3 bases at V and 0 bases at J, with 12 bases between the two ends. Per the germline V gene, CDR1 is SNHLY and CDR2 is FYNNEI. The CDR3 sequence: CASSDLATIAKNIQYF. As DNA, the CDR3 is TGTGCCAGCAGTGATCTAGCGACCATAGCCAAAAACATTCAGTACTTC.

CDR3 protein: CASSVAGGTYNEQFF. The CDR3 DNA reads TGTGCCAGCAGCGTAGCTGGCGGGACCTACAATGAGCAGTTCTTC. J is TRBJ2-1 and V is TRBV9, with D perhaps matching TRBD2 (6 bases). Trimming took 0 bases from V and 2 from J, leaving 9 bases between them. The CDR3 runs to 15 residues. Germline assignment: CDR1 SGDLS and CDR2 YYNGEE.

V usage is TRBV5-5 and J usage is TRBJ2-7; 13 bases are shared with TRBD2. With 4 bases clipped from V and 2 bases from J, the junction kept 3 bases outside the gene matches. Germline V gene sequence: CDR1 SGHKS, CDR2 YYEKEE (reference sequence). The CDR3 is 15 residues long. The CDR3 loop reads CASSPGLAGPYEQYF. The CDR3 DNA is TGTGCCAGCAGCCCGGGACTAGCGGGACCCTACGAGCAGTACTTC.

In nucleotides, the CDR3 is TGTGCCAGCAGCATCCGGGACAGGGCTAACTATGGCTACACCTTC. Amino acids: CASSIRDRANYGYTF. The V and J genes are TRBV5-6 and TRBJ1-2; 9 positions match TRBD1. Per germline, CDR1 SGHDT and CDR2 YYEEEE. Unmatched junction bases numbered 4, after V lost 4 bases and J lost 0 bases. The CDR3 is made up of 15 amino acids.

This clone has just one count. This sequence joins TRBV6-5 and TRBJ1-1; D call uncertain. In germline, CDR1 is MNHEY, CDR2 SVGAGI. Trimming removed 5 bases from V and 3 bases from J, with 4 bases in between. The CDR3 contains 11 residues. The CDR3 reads CASSADTEAFF. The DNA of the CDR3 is TGTGCCAGCAGTGCGGACACTGAAGCTTTCTTT.

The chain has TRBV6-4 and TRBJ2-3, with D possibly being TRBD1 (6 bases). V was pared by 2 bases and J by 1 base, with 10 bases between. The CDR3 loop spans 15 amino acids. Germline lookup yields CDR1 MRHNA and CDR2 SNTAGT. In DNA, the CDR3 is TGTGCCAGCAGTGACGGGGGCGGTCGCACAGATACGCAGTATTTT. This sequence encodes CASSDGGGRTDTQYF.

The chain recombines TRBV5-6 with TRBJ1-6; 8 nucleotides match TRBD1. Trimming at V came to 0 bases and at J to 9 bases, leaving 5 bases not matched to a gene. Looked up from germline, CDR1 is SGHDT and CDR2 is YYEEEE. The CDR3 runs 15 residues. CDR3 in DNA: TGTGCCAGCAGCTTGGGGTCAGGGGGCACTTCACCCCTCCACTTT. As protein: CASSLGSGGTSPLHF. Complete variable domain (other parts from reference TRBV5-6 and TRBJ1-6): DAGVTQSPTHLIKTRGQQVTLRCSPKSGHDTVSWYQQALGQGPQFIFQYYEEEERQRGNFPDRFSGHQFPNYSSELNVNALLLGDSALYLCASSLGSGGTSPLHFGNGTRLTVT.

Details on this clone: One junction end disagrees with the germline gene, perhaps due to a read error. CDR3 nucleotides: TGTGCGAGTACCGTCAGCGGGGACAGGGGGTTATACGAGCAGTACTTC. Translation gives CASTVSGDRGLYEQYF. V gene TRBV19 combines with J gene TRBJ2-7; the match to TRBD1 covers 11 bases. CDR3 length: 16 amino acids. The germline V gene has CDR1 LNHDA and CDR2 SQIVND (reference sequence).

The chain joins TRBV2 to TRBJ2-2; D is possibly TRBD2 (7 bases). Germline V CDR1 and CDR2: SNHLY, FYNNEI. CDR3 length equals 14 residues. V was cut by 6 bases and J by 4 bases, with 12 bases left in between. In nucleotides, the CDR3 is TGTGCCAGCAGGGGCGCGGGGGCCACCGGGGAGCTGTTTTTT. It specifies CASRGAGATGELFF.